This T cell receptor beta chain was observed in a study of PD-1 blockade in classical Hodgkin lymphoma. Brentuximab vedotin exposure varied among the patients, all of whom had relapsed after autologous stem cell transplantation. Complete response, partial response or progressive disease constituted the best responses recorded. Profiling relied on immunoSEQ multiplex PCR, and the TCRdb table lists in-frame clones only, not all of them. The table includes 130,000 to 150,000 clones, about four fifths detected once. Comment on this clone: Its antigen is undetermined.

Study observations and caveats: By C4D1, CD4+ diversity increased significantly, especially in complete responders. Patients with a complete response exhibited baseline diversity comparable to newly diagnosed patients.

Trimming removed 5 bases at V and 3 bases at J, with 20 bases between. Germline loops: CDR1 SNHLY, CDR2 FYNNEI. The CDR3 has 17 residues. Sequencing used peripheral blood mononuclear cells (PBMCs), obtained before the second cycle of nivolumab. This TCR came from a human donor with classical Hodgkin lymphoma. The genes are TRBV2 and TRBJ1-5; perhaps TRBD1 as D (6 bases). CDR3 amino acids: CASSYRPPGHLNQPQHF. In DNA form, the CDR3 reads TGTGCCAGCAGTTATCGACCCCCGGGACACCTCAATCAGCCCCAGCATTTT.